The T cell receptor beta chain described here comes from a study of graft-versus-host responses after intestinal transplantation. Libraries were prepared by immunoSEQ multiplex PCR; TCRdb keeps only in-frame clonotypes and omits some of them. This table has about 130,000 clones, just over 90% appearing once. As regards this clone: The antigen is unknown.

CDR1 and CDR2 (germline): SGHAT, FQNNGV. Trimming took 0 bases from V and 11 from J, leaving 13 bases between them. CDR3 length: 13 residues. The sequenced sample was unstimulated CD4+ T cells sorted from spleen or lymph node cells, obtained before intestinal transplant. The chain combines TRBV11-2 with TRBJ1-1; no firm D call. The receptor's source is a human donor who received an intestinal transplant. CDR3 residues: CASSLEFGSRAFF. As DNA, the CDR3 is TGTGCCAGCAGCTTAGAGTTTGGCTCTCGGGCTTTCTTT.